The 30 T cell receptor beta chains below were found in one sample sequenced in a study of chemoradiotherapy in HPV16-positive cancers. Sequencing used immunoSEQ multiplex PCR; TCRdb keeps in-frame clones, though not all of them. This table holds about 22,000 clones, about 90% found once. The material sequenced was blood, taken from a patient who underwent chemoradiotherapy. The receptors shown here come from a human donor with HPV-associated anogenital cancer.

The V call is TRBV19, the J call TRBJ1-5, with TRBD1 matching 7 bases. This CDR3 is 14 amino acids long. Germline V gene lookup returns CDR1 LNHDA and CDR2 SQIVND (reference sequence). Trimming took 5 bases from V and 7 from J; bases not matched to a gene: 8. This CDR3 reads CASSAQGLGQPQHF. The CDR3 DNA reads TGTGCCAGTAGTGCACAGGGGCTAGGACAGCCCCAGCATTTT.

This clone was recorded only once. The V and J genes are TRBV18 and TRBJ1-6; TRBD1 is a possible D gene (5 bases). Germline V gene sequence: CDR1 KGHSH, CDR2 LQKENI. Trimming left V 4 bases short and J 10 bases short, with 11 bases between. The CDR3 runs to 13 residues. CDR3 coding DNA: TGTGCCAGCTCACAGGGGATGGAATCACCCCTCCACTTT. It encodes CASSQGMESPLHF.

The rearrangement joins TRBV2 to TRBJ1-1, with 10 bases matching TRBD1. In germline, CDR1 is SNHLY, CDR2 FYNNEI. CDR3 length: 14 amino acids. The junction had 4 bases not matched to a gene; V was cut back by 5 bases and J by 4 bases. The DNA for the CDR3 is TGTGCCAGCAGTAAAAGGACAGGGGGCACTGAAGCTTTCTTT. Protein: CASSKRTGGTEAFF. Full variable domain (missing parts from reference TRBV2 and TRBJ1-1): EPEVTQTPSHQVTQMGQEVILRCVPISNHLYFYWYRQILGQKVEFLVSFYNNEISEKSEIFDDQFSVERPDGSNFTLKIRSTKLEDSAMYFCASSKRTGGTEAFFGQGTRLTVV.

The rearrangement links TRBV5-1 to TRBJ1-1; tentative D call: TRBD1 (5 bases). Germline V gives CDR1 SGHRS, CDR2 YFSETQ. There are 13 residues in the CDR3. Trimming removed 6 bases from V and 4 bases from J, with 13 bases in between. The CDR3 is CASIPVGGTEAFF. The CDR3 DNA reads as TGCGCCAGCATCCCCGTCGGGGGCACTGAAGCTTTCTTT.

This chain joins TRBV5-1 and TRBJ2-3; a weak D match, TRBD1 (6 bases). CDR1 and CDR2 (germline): SGHRS, YFSETQ. V was pared by 6 bases and J by 0 bases, with 11 bases between. The CDR3 totals 14 residues. The CDR3 sequence: CASKPQGSTDTQYF. In DNA form, the CDR3 reads TGCGCCAGCAAACCCCAGGGGAGCACAGATACGCAGTATTTT.

The J gene is TRBJ2-5, the V gene TRBV5-1; 8 nucleotides agree with TRBD1. With 4 bases clipped from V and 4 bases from J, the junction kept 3 bases outside the gene matches. CDR3 size: 13 residues. CDR1 and CDR2 from the germline V gene are SGHRS and YFSETQ. The CDR3 nucleotides read TGCGCCAGCAGCCCTGGACAGGGAGAGACCCAGTACTTC. It encodes CASSPGQGETQYF.

The chain carries TRBV7-8 and TRBJ1-2; TRBD1 agrees at 8 bases. The V and J ends lost 5 bases and 3 bases, in that order; junction bases with no gene match: 8. Germline V lookup: CDR1 SGHVS, CDR2 FQNEAQ. This CDR3 is 15 amino acids long. Here the CDR3 DNA reads TGTGCCAGCAGCCCCGATCGACAGGGGTACTATGGCTACACCTTC. Translated: CASSPDRQGYYGYTF. Full variable domain (missing parts from reference TRBV7-8 and TRBJ1-2): GAGVSQSPRYKVAKRGQDVALRCDPISGHVSLFWYQQALGQGPEFLTYFQNEAQLDKSGLPSDRFFAERPEGSVSTLKIQRTQQEDSAVYLCASSPDRQGYYGYTFGSGTRLTVV.

V usage is TRBV15 and J usage is TRBJ1-5; TRBD1 is a possible D gene (5 bases). From germline, CDR1 is LNHNV and CDR2 YYDKDF (reference sequence). Deletions cut 1 base from V and 5 bases from J, with 18 bases between. The length of the CDR3 is 17 residues. The CDR3 sequence is CATSRGWRLGVDQPQHF. For the CDR3, the DNA is TGTGCCACCAGCAGAGGCTGGAGGTTAGGGGTCGATCAGCCCCAGCATTTT.

This chain joins TRBV18 and TRBJ1-1; D call uncertain. Per germline, CDR1 KGHSH and CDR2 LQKENI. This CDR3 has 14 residues. Trimming removed 0 bases at V and 2 bases at J, with 7 bases between. CDR3 sequence (DNA): TGTGCCAGCTCACCACCGGCCTTTAACACTGAAGCTTTCTTT. Residues: CASSPPAFNTEAFF.

The rearrangement links TRBV19 to TRBJ2-2; D is possibly TRBD1 (6 bases). The germline V and J ends were trimmed by 9 bases and 7 bases, with 15 bases remaining between them. The CDR3 totals 13 residues. Germline CDR1 reads LNHDA; CDR2 reads SQIVND (reference sequence). The CDR3 DNA follows: TGTGCCAGCAAAAACAGGGTCAGCGGGGAGCTGTTTTTT. Residues: CASKNRVSGELFF.

The rearrangement joins TRBV10-3 to TRBJ1-5, with TRBD1 matching 7 bases. The CDR3 sequence is 15 residues long. Germline CDR1 is ENHRY and CDR2 is SYGVKD. V was clipped by 0 bases and J by 2 bases; unmatched bases: 1. The CDR3 is CAISESGQGNQPQHF. CDR3 nucleotide sequence: TGTGCCATCAGTGAGTCAGGACAGGGCAATCAGCCCCAGCATTTT.

This chain connects TRBV29-1 to TRBJ1-1; D gene unclear. The CDR3 length is 13 residues. Trimming stripped 3 bases from V and 6 bases from J, with 14 bases between. CDR1 is SQVTM, CDR2 ANQGSEA, per germline. CDR3 sequence (DNA): TGCAGCGTTGAGGGCAGGATGGTCGCTGAAGCTTTCTTT. It yields the protein CSVEGRMVAEAFF. Based on the CDR3 plus reference TRBV29-1 and TRBJ1-1, the full variable domain is SAVISQKPSRDICQRGTSLTIQCQVDSQVTMMFWYRQQPGQSLTLIATANQGSEATYESGFVIDKFPISRPNLTFSTLTVSNMSPEDSSIYLCSVEGRMVAEAFFGQGTRLTVV.

The chain is built from TRBV29-1 and TRBJ1-6; D is uncertain. Between the trimmed V and J ends, which lost 5 bases and 0 bases, there was a span of 17 bases. Germline V gene sequence: CDR1 SQVTM, CDR2 ANQGSEA. The CDR3 has 17 amino acids. The CDR3 here is CSVNSFDQSSYNSPLHF. In DNA form, the CDR3 reads TGCAGCGTTAATTCGTTTGACCAAAGCTCCTATAATTCACCCCTCCACTTT.

The chain uses TRBV30 and TRBJ1-3, with 9 bases aligning to TRBD1. The V gene's germline CDR1 is GTSNPN and CDR2 SVGIG (reference sequence). The CDR3 consists of 14 residues. V gave up 8 bases and J gave up 1 base; unmatched junction bases: 6. CDR3 bases: TGTGCCGGGACAGGGCCGAGGTCTGGAAACACCATATATTTT. This gives the protein CAGTGPRSGNTIYF. Filled out from reference TRBV30 and TRBJ1-3, the complete variable domain reads SQTIHQWPATLVQPVGSPLSLECTVEGTSNPNLYWYRQAAGRGLQLLFYSVGIGQISSEVPQNLSASRPQDRQFILSSKKLLLSDSGFYLCAGTGPRSGNTIYFGEGSWLTVV.

This clone was recorded only once. V and J are TRBV5-8 and TRBJ2-2; D not resolved. Between the trimmed V and J ends, which lost 0 bases and 5 bases, there was a span of 2 bases. This CDR3 region has 12 residues. Germline values: CDR1 SGHTS, CDR2 YDEGEE. The CDR3 nucleotides read TGTGCCAGCAGCTTGGAGACCGGGGAGCTGTTTTTT. Its translation is CASSLETGELFF.

The chain combines TRBV19 with TRBJ1-5; TRBD1 aligns across 7 bases. J gave up 3 bases and V 3 bases, and 5 bases lay outside the gene matches. Germline CDR1 and CDR2: LNHDA and SQIVND (reference sequence). The CDR3 is 15 residues long. CDR3 loop: CASSIGTASNQPQHF. CDR3 DNA: TGTGCCAGTAGTATCGGGACAGCCTCCAATCAGCCCCAGCATTTT.

The chain joins TRBV18 to TRBJ2-3, with 12 bases that match TRBD1. The CDR3 has 16 amino acids. Looked up from germline, CDR1 is KGHSH and CDR2 is LQKENI. With 4 bases clipped from V and 4 bases from J, the junction kept 6 bases outside the gene matches. The CDR3 DNA reads as TGTGCCAGCTCACAGACCGGGACAGGGGGCCCAGATACGCAGTATTTT. Protein sequence: CASSQTGTGGPDTQYF.

The chain has TRBV5-1 and TRBJ2-1; 9 bases align to TRBD2. J was trimmed by 7 bases and V by 0 bases; bases with no gene match: 8. The germline CDR1 and CDR2 sequences are SGHRS and YFSETQ. The CDR3 extends over 16 amino acids. CDR3 bases: TGCGCCAGCAGCTTGGTGGCGGGGGGGGGTTTTAATGAGCAGTTCTTC. As protein: CASSLVAGGGFNEQFF.

The chain employs TRBV7-3 and TRBJ2-2; TRBD2 aligns across 11 bases. This CDR3 spans 15 amino acids. Germline lookup yields CDR1 SGHTA and CDR2 FQGTGA. V trimming: 5 bases; J trimming: 6 bases; junction bases outside the gene matches: 5. As DNA, the CDR3 is TGTGCCAGCAGCCCGGGACTAGCGGCACCCGGGGAGCTGTTTTTT. It is translated as CASSPGLAAPGELFF.

The chain recombines TRBV30 with TRBJ1-2; 7 bases are shared with TRBD1. The CDR3 consists of 13 residues. The V and J ends lost 0 bases and 6 bases, in that order; junction bases with no gene match: 4. Per the germline V gene, CDR1 is GTSNPN and CDR2 is SVGIG (reference sequence). CDR3 coding DNA: TGTGCCTGGAGTGTTAAAGGGGGCGATGGCTACACCTTC. This gives the protein CAWSVKGGDGYTF.

The chain recombines TRBV18 with TRBJ2-5; TRBD2 is a possible D gene (5 bases). The CDR3 loop spans 13 amino acids. The germline V gene has CDR1 KGHSH and CDR2 LQKENI. V was trimmed by 6 bases and J by 5 bases, leaving 13 bases between them. The CDR3 DNA reads TGTGCCAGCTCGACCGGGATGGGGGAGACCCAGTACTTC. Protein sequence: CASSTGMGETQYF. Based on the CDR3 plus reference TRBV18 and TRBJ2-5, the full variable domain is NAGVMQNPRHLVRRRGQEARLRCSPMKGHSHVYWYRQLPEEGLKFMVYLQKENIIDESGMPKERFSAEFPKEGPSILRIQQVVRGDSAAYFCASSTGMGETQYFGPGTRLLVL.

The chain is built from TRBV27 and TRBJ1-5, with 7 bases aligning to TRBD1. V lost 2 bases to trimming and J lost 4 bases; unmatched junction nucleotides: 2. Germline assignment: CDR1 MNHEY and CDR2 SMNVEV (reference sequence). The CDR3 is made up of 14 amino acids. CDR3 region: CASSLVQGNQPQHF. CDR3 bases: TGTGCCAGCAGTTTAGTACAGGGGAATCAGCCCCAGCATTTT.

CDR3 nucleotide sequence: TGTGCCAGTAGTAGAGGCCTTAGCGGACTAGCGGGACAAGAGACCCAGTACTTC. Translating it yields CASSRGLSGLAGQETQYF. The chain joins TRBV19 to TRBJ2-5; 12 bases line up with TRBD2. Germline CDR1 is LNHDA and CDR2 is SQIVND (reference sequence). Losses at the gene ends were 4 bases for V and 2 bases for J; bases not matched to a gene: 11. CDR3 length: 18 residues.

This rearrangement joins TRBV5-1 to TRBJ2-3, with D tentatively TRBD2 (6 bases). V lost 5 bases to trimming and J lost 2 bases, with 9 bases between them. This CDR3 is 13 amino acids long. Per the germline V gene, CDR1 is SGHRS and CDR2 is YFSETQ. CDR3 amino acids: CASRTGLTDTQYF. CDR3 in DNA: TGCGCCAGCAGGACGGGACTCACAGATACGCAGTATTTT.

V gene TRBV29-1 combines with J gene TRBJ2-3; TRBD2 aligns across 8 bases. The germline CDR1 and CDR2 sequences are SQVTM and ANQGSEA. The CDR3 is 15 amino acids. J gave up 5 bases and V 5 bases, and 12 bases lay outside the gene matches. The CDR3 DNA sequence: TGCAGCGTTCGCCGCGCGGGGGGCCGTGGAGATACGCAGTATTTT. It translates to CSVRRAGGRGDTQYF.

The chain has TRBV7-6 and TRBJ1-2; D remains ambiguous. The V and J ends lost 5 bases and 2 bases respectively, with 9 bases between them. Germline V gene data show CDR1 as SGHVS and CDR2 as FNYEAQ. The CDR3 length is 13 residues. In DNA, the CDR3 is TGTGCCAGCAGCCCGACGGGGAACTATGGCTACACCTTC. Its translation: CASSPTGNYGYTF.

This rearrangement joins TRBV11-2 to TRBJ2-3; 7 positions agree with TRBD1. Trimming cost V 5 bases and J 4 bases; bases outside gene matches: 21. The CDR3 is 19 residues long. CDR1 is SGHAT, CDR2 FQNNGV, per germline. CDR3 nucleotides: TGTGCCAGCAGCCCCCCGGGACAGTTTAACAAGTACGTCGCAGATACGCAGTATTTT. This translates into CASSPPGQFNKYVADTQYF.

CDR3 in amino acids: CASSQDSGGTYEQYV. CDR3 sequence (DNA): TGCGCCAGCAGCCAAGATTCGGGGGGGACCTACGAGCAGTACGTC. The rearrangement uses TRBV4-1 and TRBJ2-7, with 8 bases matching TRBD2. The CDR3 length is 15 residues. Trimming removed 0 bases from V and 2 bases from J; junction bases left unmatched: 3. Germline V gives CDR1 MGHRA, CDR2 YSYEKL.

This clone has only one observation. V and J are TRBV5-8 and TRBJ2-2, with no clear D. Per germline, CDR1 SGHTS and CDR2 YDEGEE. CDR3 length equals 13 residues. V was cut by 0 bases and J by 7 bases, with 7 bases left in between. CDR3 bases: TGTGCCAGCAGCTTGGGGGTTGTCGGGGAGCTGTTTTTT. It is translated as CASSLGVVGELFF.

The chain combines TRBV27 with TRBJ1-4, with TRBD1 as a possible D gene (5 bases). The germline V gene has CDR1 MNHEY and CDR2 SMNVEV (reference sequence). Trimming removed 0 bases from V and 8 bases from J, with 13 bases in between. The CDR3 length is 15 residues. The CDR3 here is CASSLSRGTGEKLFF. The CDR3 DNA reads as TGTGCCAGCAGTTTATCCCGAGGGACCGGCGAAAAACTGTTTTTT. Full variable domain (rest looked up from reference TRBV27 and TRBJ1-4): EAQVTQNPRYLITVTGKKLTVTCSQNMNHEYMSWYRQDPGLGLRQIYYSMNVEVTDKGDVPEGYKVSRKEKRNFPLILESPSPNQTSLYFCASSLSRGTGEKLFFGSGTQLSVL.